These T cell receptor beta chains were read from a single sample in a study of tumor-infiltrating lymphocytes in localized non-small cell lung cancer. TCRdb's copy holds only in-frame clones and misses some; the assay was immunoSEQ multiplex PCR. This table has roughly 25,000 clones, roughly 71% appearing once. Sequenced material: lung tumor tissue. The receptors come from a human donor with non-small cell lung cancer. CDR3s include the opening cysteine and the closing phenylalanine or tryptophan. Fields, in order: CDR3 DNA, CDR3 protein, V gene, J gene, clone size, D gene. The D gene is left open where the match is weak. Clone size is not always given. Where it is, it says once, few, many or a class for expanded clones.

TGTGCCAGCAGTGAAGCAGGGGGAAATTCACCCCTCCACTTT	CASSEAGGNSPLHF	TRBV6-1	TRBJ1-6	-	-
TGCGCCAGCAGTCGGTATAGCGGGGGGAACTACGAGCAGTACTTC	CASSRYSGGNYEQYF	TRBV10-2	TRBJ2-7	-	TRBD2
TGTGCCAGCAGACGGGACGTACGGAGCTCCTACGAGCAGTACTTC	CASRRDVRSSYEQYF	TRBV27	TRBJ2-7	few	-
TGTAGCCGTAAGCCGTACACAGATACGCAGTATTTT	CSRKPYTDTQYF	TRBV7-3	TRBJ2-3	-	-
TGCAGCGCCCAAGTGGGCCGCGGCTACACCTTC	CSAQVGRGYTF	TRBV29-1	TRBJ1-2	-	-
TGCGCCAGCAGCCACCTACAGGGGACTAGCTATGGCTACACCTTC	CASSHLQGTSYGYTF	TRBV4-1	TRBJ1-2	-	TRBD1
TGTGCCAGCAGTTTATCGCCCTCTTGGGGAGAAAAACTGTTTTTT	CASSLSPSWGEKLFF	TRBV27	TRBJ1-4	-	-
TGTGCCAGCAGCCAAGAAGGACTAGCGGGAGGTGAGCAGTTCTTC	CASSQEGLAGGEQFF	TRBV4-2	TRBJ2-1	-	TRBD2
TGTGCCAGCAGCCGACTAGCGGGAGGCTACGAGCAGTACTTC	CASSRLAGGYEQYF	TRBV11-2	TRBJ2-7	-	TRBD2
TGTGCCTGGAGTGTAGGGAGGTTGGGCAATCAGCCCCAGCATTTT	CAWSVGRLGNQPQHF	TRBV30	TRBJ1-5	-	-